These T cell receptor beta chains were read from a single sample in a study of blood T cell repertoires in COVID-19. Generated by immunoSEQ multiplex PCR, the TCRdb table keeps only in-frame clones and is missing some. The data hold tens of thousands of clones, with roughly 80% observed a single time. Sequenced material: peripheral blood. The receptors stem from a human donor in a cohort sampled during active COVID-19. Both conserved end residues are part of each CDR3. D genes are given only for firm matches. Clone sizes are given selectively: once, few, many, or a class where the clone is expanded.

v_call	j_call	d_call	clone_size	cdr3_nt	cdr3_aa
TRBV5-1	TRBJ2-6	TRBD1	once	TGCGCCAGCACCCCGGGGACAGGGATCTCTGGGGCCAACGTCCTGACTTTC	CASTPGTGISGANVLTF
TRBV6-5	TRBJ2-7	NA	NA	TGTGCCGGAGGAGGGACAGCTAGTCAGGGGCAGTACTTC	CAGGGTASQGQYF
TRBV5-8	TRBJ1-5	NA	NA	TGTGCCAGCAGTGGGAGGGTAAGCAGCAATCAGCCCCAGCATTTT	CASSGRVSSNQPQHF
TRBV7-8	TRBJ2-4	NA	NA	TGTGCCAGCAGCCGACAGGAATGGGAGGGCATTCAGTACTTC	CASSRQEWEGIQYF
TRBV11-2	TRBJ1-2	TRBD1	NA	TGTGCCAGCAGCCGTGGACAGGTCTACTATGGCTACACCTTC	CASSRGQVYYGYTF
TRBV10-3	TRBJ2-4	NA	NA	TGTGCCATCAGTGAGTCCCCAGGGCAGAACATTCAGTACTTC	CAISESPGQNIQYF
TRBV5-4	TRBJ1-3	TRBD1	NA	TGTGCCTCCGGCCTACAGGGGTCTGGAAACACCATATATTTT	CASGLQGSGNTIYF
TRBV5-1	TRBJ2-2	TRBD1	once	TGCGCCAGCAGCCCCACCGCACCCAGGGGGCTTGACACCGGGGAGCTGTTTTTT	CASSPTAPRGLDTGELFF
TRBV19	TRBJ1-2	NA	NA	TGTGCCAGTAGTATCCCCTACGGGTATCAAGTGTCTGGCTACACCTTC	CASSIPYGYQVSGYTF
TRBV5-1	TRBJ1-2	NA	NA	TGCGCCAGCAGCTTGGGGCAAACAGGGCTCTCACGGGGCTACACCTTC	CASSLGQTGLSRGYTF
TRBV7-8	TRBJ2-5	NA	NA	TGTGCCAGCAGCTTATTTGGCACCTTGGGTAGGGGTGGAGAGACCCAGTACTTC	CASSLFGTLGRGGETQYF
TRBV6-5	TRBJ1-3	NA	NA	TGTGCCAGCAGTACGACAATCACTTCTGGAAACACCATATATTTT	CASSTTITSGNTIYF
TRBV5-1	TRBJ1-6	NA	NA	TGCGCCAGCTCCTCCGATCCCACAAATAATTCACCCCTCCACTTT	CASSSDPTNNSPLHF
TRBV6-1	TRBJ1-5	TRBD1	few	TGTGCCAGCAGTGAATACAGGGGGCTGCAGCCCCAGCATTTT	CASSEYRGLQPQHF
TRBV10-3	TRBJ1-5	TRBD1	NA	TGTGCCATCAGTGAGGAGACAGGGGATCAGCCCCAGCATTTT	CAISEETGDQPQHF
TRBV9	TRBJ1-6	NA	few	TGTGCCAGCAGCCTAGACCTGACACGCGATTCACCCCTCCACTTT	CASSLDLTRDSPLHF
TRBV7-7	TRBJ2-3	TRBD2	NA	TGTGCCAGCAGGCCTCCACTAGCGGGGAGTAGCACAGATACGCAGTATTTT	CASRPPLAGSSTDTQYF
TRBV25-1	TRBJ1-1	NA	NA	TGTGCCAGCAGTGACCTCAGTCAGCGGAACACTGAAGCTTTCTTT	CASSDLSQRNTEAFF
TRBV10-3	TRBJ2-5	NA	NA	TGTGCCATCAGTGAGTCTGTCGGACAAACCCCCCAGTACTTC	CAISESVGQTPQYF
TRBV5-1	TRBJ1-4	NA	NA	TGCGCCAGCAGCTTGGGACAGTTCGATGGGGAAAAACTGTTTTTT	CASSLGQFDGEKLFF
TRBV18	TRBJ1-3	NA	NA	TGTGCCAGCTCACCACCTGGCCAGAAAGGAAACACCATATATTTT	CASSPPGQKGNTIYF
TRBV28	TRBJ2-7	NA	once	TGTGCCAGCAGACCCTCGGACACCTTTTACGAGCAGTACTTC	CASRPSDTFYEQYF
TRBV3-1/TRBV3-2	TRBJ2-3	TRBD2	NA	TGTGCCAGCAGCCAATGGGGACTAGCGGGGTTGGCAGATACGCAGTATTTT	CASSQWGLAGLADTQYF
TRBV5-6	TRBJ1-1	TRBD1	NA	TGTGCCAGCAGCTTAACAGGGGGGGAAACTGAAGCTTTCTTT	CASSLTGGETEAFF
TRBV9	TRBJ1-2	NA	NA	TGTGCCAGCAGCGTAGGGGGGACTCTTGATAACTATGGCTACACCTTC	CASSVGGTLDNYGYTF
TRBV19	TRBJ1-4	NA	NA	TGTGCCAGTAGTTTCACACCCACTAATGAAAAACTGTTTTTT	CASSFTPTNEKLFF
TRBV18	TRBJ2-3	NA	NA	TGTGCCAGCTCACCAGCAGGACAGTATTTGGATACGCAGTATTTT	CASSPAGQYLDTQYF
TRBV2	TRBJ2-1	TRBD2	NA	TGTGCCAGCATGATAGCGGGAGTTATAGTAAATGAGCAGTTCTTC	CASMIAGVIVNEQFF